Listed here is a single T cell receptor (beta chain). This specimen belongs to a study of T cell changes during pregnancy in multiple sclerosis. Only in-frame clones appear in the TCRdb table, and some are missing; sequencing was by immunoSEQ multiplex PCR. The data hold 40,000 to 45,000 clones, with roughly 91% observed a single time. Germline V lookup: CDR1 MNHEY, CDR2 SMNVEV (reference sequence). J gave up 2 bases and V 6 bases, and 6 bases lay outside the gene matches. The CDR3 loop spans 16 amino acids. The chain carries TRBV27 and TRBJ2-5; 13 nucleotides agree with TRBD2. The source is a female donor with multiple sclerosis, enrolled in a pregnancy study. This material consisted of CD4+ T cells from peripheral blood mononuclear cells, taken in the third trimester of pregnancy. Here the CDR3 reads CASSTRLAGGQETQYF. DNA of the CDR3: TGTGCCAGCAGCACTCGACTAGCGGGAGGACAAGAGACCCAGTACTTC.